Below, 4 T cell receptor beta chains from the same sample are listed, as sequenced in a study of cytomegalovirus exposure and HLA in healthy donors. PCR involved 60 Vbeta and 13 Jbeta primers. Using immunoSEQ multiplex PCR, the repertoire was profiled, and TCRdb retains in-frame clones only, with some absent. This sample has fewer than 150,000 clones, with roughly 76% found just once. The sample consisted of PBMCs. The receptors stem from a human donor in good health.

DNA for the CDR3: TGTGCCAGCAGCCTCAATCAGAGGGGGGAGCAGTACTTC. Translating gives CASSLNQRGEQYF. The chain has TRBV7-3 and TRBJ2-7; a weak D match, TRBD1 (6 bases). The V end lost 5 bases, the J end lost 7 bases, and 15 bases lay between the germline ends. The CDR3 extends over 13 amino acids. Germline V gene lookup returns CDR1 SGHTA and CDR2 FQGTGA.

This rearrangement joins TRBV14 to TRBJ2-5, with TRBD1 matching over 8 bases. The CDR3 runs to 17 residues. The J segment lost 2 bases and the V segment lost 4 bases, leaving 12 bases of the junction unmatched. Germline V lookup: CDR1 SGHDN, CDR2 FVKESK. CDR3 DNA sequence: TGTGCCAGCAGCCGCCCCCGTGGGACAGGACGACAAGAGACCCAGTACTTC. Protein: CASSRPRGTGRQETQYF.

This chain joins TRBV30 and TRBJ2-7, with no clear D. The CDR3 spans 14 residues. The V and J ends lost 2 bases and 2 bases respectively, with 13 bases between them. From germline, CDR1 is GTSNPN and CDR2 SVGIG (reference sequence). The CDR3 loop is CAWSWNSFAYEQYF. The CDR3 coding sequence is TGTGCCTGGAGTTGGAACAGTTTCGCCTACGAGCAGTACTTC.

Only a few counts were recorded for this clone. The chain couples TRBV25-1 to TRBJ1-4; D remains ambiguous. CDR3 length equals 11 residues. Germline assignment: CDR1 MGHDK and CDR2 SYGVNS. Trimming removed 8 bases from V and 5 bases from J, with 6 bases in between. The CDR3 DNA reads TGTGCCAGCTCACACAATGAAAAACTGTTTTTT. This sequence encodes CASSHNEKLFF.